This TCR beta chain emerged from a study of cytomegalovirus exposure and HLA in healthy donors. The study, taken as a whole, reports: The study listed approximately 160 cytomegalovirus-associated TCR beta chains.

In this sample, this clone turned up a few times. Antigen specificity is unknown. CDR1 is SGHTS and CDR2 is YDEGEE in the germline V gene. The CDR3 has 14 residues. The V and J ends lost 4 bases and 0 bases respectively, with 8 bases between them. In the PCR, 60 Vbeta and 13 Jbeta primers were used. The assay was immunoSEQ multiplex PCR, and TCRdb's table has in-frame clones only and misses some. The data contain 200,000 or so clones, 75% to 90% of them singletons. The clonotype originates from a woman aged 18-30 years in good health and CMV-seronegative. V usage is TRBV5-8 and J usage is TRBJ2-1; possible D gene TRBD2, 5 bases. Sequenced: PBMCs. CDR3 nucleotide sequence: TGTGCCAGCAGCCGGGGAAGCTCCTACAATGAGCAGTTCTTC. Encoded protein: CASSRGSSYNEQFF. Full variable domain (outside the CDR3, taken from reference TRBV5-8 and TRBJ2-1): EAGVTQSPTHLIKTRGQQATLRCSPISGHTSVYWYQQALGLGLQFLLWYDEGEERNRGNFPPRFSGRQFPNYSSELNVNALELEDSALYLCASSRGSSYNEQFFGPGTRLTVL.